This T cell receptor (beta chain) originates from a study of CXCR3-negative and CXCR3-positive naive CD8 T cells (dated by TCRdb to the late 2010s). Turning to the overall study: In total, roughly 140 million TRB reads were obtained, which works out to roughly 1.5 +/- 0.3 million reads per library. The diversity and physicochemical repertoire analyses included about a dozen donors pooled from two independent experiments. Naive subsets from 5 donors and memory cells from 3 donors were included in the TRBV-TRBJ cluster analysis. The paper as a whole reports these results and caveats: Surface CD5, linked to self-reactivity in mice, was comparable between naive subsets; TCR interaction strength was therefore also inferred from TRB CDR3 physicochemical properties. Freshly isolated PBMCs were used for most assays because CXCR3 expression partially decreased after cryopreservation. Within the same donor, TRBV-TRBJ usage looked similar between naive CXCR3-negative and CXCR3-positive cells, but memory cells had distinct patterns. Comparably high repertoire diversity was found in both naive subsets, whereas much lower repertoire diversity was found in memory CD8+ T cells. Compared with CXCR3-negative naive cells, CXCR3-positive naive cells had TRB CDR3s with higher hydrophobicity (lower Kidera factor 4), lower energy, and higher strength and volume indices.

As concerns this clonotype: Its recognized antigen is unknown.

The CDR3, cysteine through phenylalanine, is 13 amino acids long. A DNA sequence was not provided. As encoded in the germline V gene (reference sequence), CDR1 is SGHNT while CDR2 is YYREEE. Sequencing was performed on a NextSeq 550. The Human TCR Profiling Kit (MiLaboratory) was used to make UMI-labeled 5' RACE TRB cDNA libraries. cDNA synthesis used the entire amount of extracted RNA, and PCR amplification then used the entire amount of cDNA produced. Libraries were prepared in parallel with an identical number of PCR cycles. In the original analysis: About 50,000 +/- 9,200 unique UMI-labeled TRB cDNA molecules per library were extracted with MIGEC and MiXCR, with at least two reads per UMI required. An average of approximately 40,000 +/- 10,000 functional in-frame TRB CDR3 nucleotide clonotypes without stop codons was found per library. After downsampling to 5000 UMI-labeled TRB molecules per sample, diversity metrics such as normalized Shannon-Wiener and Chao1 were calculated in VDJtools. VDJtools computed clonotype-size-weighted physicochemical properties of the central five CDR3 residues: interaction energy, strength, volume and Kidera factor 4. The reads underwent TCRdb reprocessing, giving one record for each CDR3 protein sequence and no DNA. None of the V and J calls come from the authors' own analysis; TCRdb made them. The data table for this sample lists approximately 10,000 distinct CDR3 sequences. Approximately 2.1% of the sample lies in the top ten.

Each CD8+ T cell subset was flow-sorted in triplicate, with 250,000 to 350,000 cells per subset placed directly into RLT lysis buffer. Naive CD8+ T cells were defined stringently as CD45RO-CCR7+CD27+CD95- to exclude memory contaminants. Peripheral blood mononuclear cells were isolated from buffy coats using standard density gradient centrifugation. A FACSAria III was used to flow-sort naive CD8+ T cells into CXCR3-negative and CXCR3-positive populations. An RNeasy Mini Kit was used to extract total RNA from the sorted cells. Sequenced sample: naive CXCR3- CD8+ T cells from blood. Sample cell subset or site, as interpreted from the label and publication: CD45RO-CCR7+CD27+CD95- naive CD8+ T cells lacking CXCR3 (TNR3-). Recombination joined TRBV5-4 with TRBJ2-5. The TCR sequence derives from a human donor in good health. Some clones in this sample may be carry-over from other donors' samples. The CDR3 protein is CASSFRYQETQYF.